Listed here are 32 T cell receptor beta chains from one sample, sequenced in a study of graft-versus-host responses after intestinal transplantation. For these receptors, no antigen is known. Sequencing used immunoSEQ multiplex PCR; TCRdb keeps in-frame clones, though not all of them. This table has some 93,000 clones, 91% appearing once. The sample was unstimulated CD8+ T cells sorted from spleen or lymph node cells, taken before intestinal transplant. The receptors originated from a human donor who received an intestinal transplant.

A single count supports this clone. The V and J genes are TRBV28 and TRBJ2-5, with TRBD2 as a possible D gene (7 bases). V lost 7 bases and J 5 bases, leaving 23 bases between the germline ends. Germline-derived CDR1 and CDR2 are MDHEN and SYDVKM. CDR3 size: 16 residues. CDR3 amino acids: CASMSVRGATGETQYF. The CDR3 DNA reads TGTGCCAGCATGTCGGTCCGGGGGGCGACCGGGGAGACCCAGTACTTC.

This chain uses TRBV5-1 with TRBJ2-7; 8 nucleotides line up with TRBD2. CDR1 SGHRS and CDR2 YFSETQ come from the germline V gene. The CDR3 loop spans 15 amino acids. Trimming at V came to 0 bases and at J to 1 base, leaving 3 bases not matched to a gene. CDR3 amino acids: CASSLGGGRSYEQYF. CDR3 DNA: TGCGCCAGCAGCTTGGGCGGGGGGCGGTCCTACGAGCAGTACTTC.

This chain connects TRBV15 to TRBJ1-5; D gene ambiguous. The CDR3 consists of 17 residues. The germline V gene encodes CDR1 LNHNV and CDR2 YYDKDF (reference sequence). V was clipped by 0 bases and J by 0 bases, with 12 bases between them. CDR3 DNA sequence: TGTGCCACCAGCAGAGATACAGTGGGTTATAGCAATCAGCCCCAGCATTTT. Residues: CATSRDTVGYSNQPQHF.

J is TRBJ2-2 and V is TRBV4-1; the D gene is possibly TRBD1 (5 bases). This CDR3 is built from 16 residues. With 0 bases removed from V and 4 bases from J, the gap between germline ends came to 12 bases. CDR1 MGHRA and CDR2 YSYEKL come from the germline V gene. The CDR3 loop is CASSQETGWGTGELFF. The DNA for the CDR3 is TGCGCCAGCAGCCAAGAAACAGGATGGGGCACCGGGGAGCTGTTTTTT.

The chain has TRBV19 and TRBJ2-1; TRBD2 matches 10 bases. The CDR3 totals 15 residues. Germline CDR1 reads LNHDA; CDR2 reads SQIVND (reference sequence). V dropped 7 bases and J dropped 4; count of bases not matched to a gene: 7. CDR3 residues: CASTELAGSYNEQFF. The DNA for the CDR3 is TGTGCCAGTACTGAACTAGCGGGATCTTACAATGAGCAGTTCTTC.

The V and J genes are TRBV30 and TRBJ1-2; 9 bases map to TRBD1. V lost 4 bases, J lost 6 bases, and 15 bases stayed unmatched. Germline-derived CDR1 and CDR2 are GTSNPN and SVGIG (reference sequence). The CDR3 has 16 residues. CDR3 amino acids: CAWTDGLGTGRNGYTF. CDR3 bases: TGTGCCTGGACTGACGGCCTCGGGACAGGGCGGAATGGCTACACCTTC.

The chain joins TRBV28 to TRBJ2-3; D is perhaps TRBD1 (5 bases). CDR3 length: 14 residues. CDR1 is MDHEN, CDR2 SYDVKM, per germline. Trimming cost V 1 base and J 4 bases, with 9 bases left between them. CDR3 DNA sequence: TGTGCCAGCAGTTTATTTCCCAGGGCAGATACGCAGTATTTT. Encoded protein: CASSLFPRADTQYF.

The chain couples TRBV10-3 to TRBJ2-7, with TRBD1 identical over 8 bases. After removal of 4 bases from V and 5 bases from J, the junction contained 7 bases not matched to a gene. The CDR3 is made up of 14 amino acids. CDR1 is ENHRY, CDR2 SYGVKD, per germline. The CDR3 sequence is CAISVEQGVDEQYF. The CDR3 coding sequence is TGTGCCATCAGTGTAGAACAGGGGGTGGACGAGCAGTACTTC.

With respect to this clone: Distinct nucleotide sequences in the sample also encode this CDR3. The genes are TRBV5-1 and TRBJ1-2; TRBD1 might be the D (5 bases). CDR1 is SGHRS and CDR2 is YFSETQ in the germline V gene. V was cut by 1 base and J by 2 bases, with 9 bases left in between. CDR3 length: 14 amino acids. The CDR3 loop reads CASSLRGPNYGYTF. The CDR3 DNA reads TGCGCCAGCAGCTTGAGGGGCCCCAACTATGGCTACACCTTC.

The chain combines TRBV5-4 with TRBJ2-1, with 9 positions matching TRBD2. The CDR3 has 15 amino acids. V was pared by 3 bases and J by 9 bases, with 10 bases of the junction left unmatched. Per the germline V gene, CDR1 is SGHNT and CDR2 is YYREEE (reference sequence). CDR3: CASSYPAGGTSEQFF. The CDR3 nucleotides read TGTGCCAGCAGCTACCCAGCGGGGGGAACCAGTGAGCAGTTCTTC.

The J gene is TRBJ2-1, the V gene TRBV6-1, with a possible D match to TRBD1 (6 bases). The germline V gene encodes CDR1 MNHNS and CDR2 SASEGT. V gave up 6 bases and J gave up 1 base, with 7 bases separating them. The CDR3 is made up of 13 amino acids. The CDR3 DNA reads as TGTGCCAGCAGGGACAGATCCTACAATGAGCAGTTCTTC. It encodes CASRDRSYNEQFF.

V usage is TRBV4-3 and J usage is TRBJ2-1, with TRBD2 as a possible D gene (10 bases). Trimming pared 0 bases from V and 9 bases from J, leaving 36 bases between. There are 22 residues in the CDR3. CDR1 LGHNA and CDR2 YSLEER come from the germline V gene. CDR3 protein: CASSQDIGRGTGKAGGPGEQFF. The CDR3 nucleotides read TGCGCCAGCAGCCAAGATATAGGGAGGGGGACAGGGAAAGCGGGGGGGCCGGGTGAGCAGTTCTTC.

The chain joins TRBV5-1 to TRBJ2-1, with 11 bases identical to TRBD2. The V gene end was trimmed by 3 bases and the J gene end by 7 bases; junction bases not matched to a gene: 9. This CDR3 has 16 residues. Germline V gives CDR1 SGHRS, CDR2 YFSETQ. The CDR3 region has the DNA TGCGCCAGCAGCTGGATTACTAGCGGGAGTGGTAATGAGCAGTTCTTC. Translating gives CASSWITSGSGNEQFF.

The V and J genes are TRBV27 and TRBJ2-7, with 7 bases matching TRBD2. With V trimmed by 6 bases and J by 5 bases, 10 bases remained unmatched. Per the germline V gene, CDR1 is MNHEY and CDR2 is SMNVEV (reference sequence). This CDR3 is built from 14 residues. CDR3 loop: CASSFATSPNEQYF. Here the CDR3 DNA reads TGTGCCAGCAGCTTTGCGACTAGCCCCAACGAGCAGTACTTC.

The genes are TRBV28 and TRBJ2-1; D is unclear. The CDR3 totals 15 residues. V was pared by 5 bases and J by 7 bases, with 18 bases between. CDR1 is MDHEN and CDR2 is SYDVKM in the germline V gene. CDR3 DNA: TGTGCCAGCAGTCCCTCTATTGGCGGTAGGAATGAGCAGTTCTTC. It is translated as CASSPSIGGRNEQFF. Full variable domain (rest looked up from reference TRBV28 and TRBJ2-1): DVKVTQSSRYLVKRTGEKVFLECVQDMDHENMFWYRQDPGLGLRLIYFSYDVKMKEKGDIPEGYSVSREKKERFSLILESASTNQTSMYLCASSPSIGGRNEQFFGPGTRLTVL.

V gene TRBV19 combines with J gene TRBJ2-7; D is perhaps TRBD2 (7 bases). Trimming removed 5 bases from V and 1 base from J, with 15 bases in between. Per germline, CDR1 LNHDA and CDR2 SQIVND (reference sequence). The CDR3 sequence is 15 residues long. The CDR3 coding sequence is TGTGCCAGTAGTTTTGGCGGGGGCGCTTCCTACGAGCAGTACTTC. Translating gives CASSFGGGASYEQYF.

This sequence joins TRBV5-5 and TRBJ1-6, with D possibly matching TRBD1 (5 bases). The germline gives CDR1 SGHKS, CDR2 YYEKEE (reference sequence). V was shortened by 3 bases and J by 9 bases, with 10 bases between the two germline ends. The CDR3 spans 13 residues. CDR3 in DNA: TGTGCCAGCAGCTCCTCAAGGGGTTCACCCCTCCACTTT. Encoded protein: CASSSSRGSPLHF.

This chain uses TRBV27 with TRBJ2-3; no reliable D call. Germline assignment: CDR1 MNHEY and CDR2 SMNVEV (reference sequence). This CDR3 comprises 15 residues. V dropped 6 bases and J dropped 0 bases, with 13 bases sitting between them. CDR3 sequence: CASSPLISSTDTQYF. The CDR3 DNA reads TGTGCCAGCAGCCCACTGATTTCCAGCACAGATACGCAGTATTTT.

V and J are TRBV7-9 and TRBJ2-4, with D unclear. The length of the CDR3 is 17 residues. Germline V CDR1 and CDR2: SEHNR, FQNEAQ (reference sequence). V dropped 5 bases and J dropped 2 bases, with 19 bases sitting between them. The CDR3 coding sequence is TGTGCCAGCAGCCCTGTAAGAGTGAGGAGCTCCAAAAACATTCAGTACTTC. Amino acid sequence: CASSPVRVRSSKNIQYF.

This chain uses TRBV27 with TRBJ2-1, with 7 positions matching TRBD1. Germline V gives CDR1 MNHEY, CDR2 SMNVEV (reference sequence). The CDR3 extends over 15 amino acids. V was clipped by 7 bases and J by 4 bases; unmatched bases: 10. Here the CDR3 reads CASTTGTEPYNEQFF. As DNA, the CDR3 is TGTGCCAGCACTACCGGGACAGAGCCTTACAATGAGCAGTTCTTC.

CDR3 loop: CASSPGRGTYEQYF. In DNA form, the CDR3 reads TGTGCCAGCAGCCCTGGCAGGGGAACCTACGAGCAGTACTTC. V is TRBV14 and J is TRBJ2-7, with D possibly matching TRBD1 (6 bases). Germline values: CDR1 SGHDN, CDR2 FVKESK. V was pared by 4 bases and J by 2 bases, with 12 bases between. The CDR3 consists of 14 residues.

V gene TRBV9 combines with J gene TRBJ2-7; D might be TRBD2 (6 bases). Trimming shortened V by 1 base and J by 5 bases, and 16 bases separated the two germline ends. The CDR3 is 15 residues long. CDR1 is SGDLS, CDR2 YYNGEE, per germline. CDR3 DNA sequence: TGTGCCAGCAGCGTACAAAGCGGGCCCGGCGACGAGCAGTACTTC. Translated, it gives CASSVQSGPGDEQYF. The full variable domain, rest sourced from reference TRBV9 and TRBJ2-7, is DSGVTQTPKHLITATGQRVTLRCSPRSGDLSVYWYQQSLDQGLQFLIQYYNGEERAKGNILERFSAQQFPDLHSELNLSSLELGDSALYFCASSVQSGPGDEQYFGPGTRLTVT.

The chain couples TRBV5-6 to TRBJ2-1; TRBD2 might be the D (5 bases). Germline V gives CDR1 SGHDT, CDR2 YYEEEE. The CDR3 covers 15 residues. V shed 2 bases and J shed 4 bases, with 13 bases lying between them. The CDR3 bases are TGTGCCAGCAGCTTTATCCGGAGAGGGTACAATGAGCAGTTCTTC. It encodes CASSFIRRGYNEQFF.

The chain carries TRBV19 and TRBJ2-7, with TRBD1 matching 9 bases. The V segment lost 7 bases and the J segment 0 bases; nucleotides outside the gene matches: 4. Germline lookup yields CDR1 LNHDA and CDR2 SQIVND (reference sequence). The CDR3 runs to 14 residues. CDR3 coding DNA: TGTGCCAGTACTCCGACAGGGGGCTCCTACGAGCAGTACTTC. Protein product: CASTPTGGSYEQYF.

The chain carries TRBV28 and TRBJ1-2, with TRBD1 as a possible D gene (6 bases). This CDR3 contains 14 residues. V lost 3 bases and J 2 bases, leaving 10 bases between the germline ends. Germline CDR1 reads MDHEN; CDR2 reads SYDVKM. CDR3 region: CASSFWTENYGYTF. In nucleotides, the CDR3 is TGTGCCAGCAGTTTCTGGACAGAAAACTATGGCTACACCTTC.

The chain is built from TRBV7-8 and TRBJ2-1, with 10 bases matching TRBD2. Germline V CDR1 and CDR2: SGHVS, FQNEAQ. The CDR3 spans 15 residues. The trim removed 4 bases at V and 2 bases at J, leaving 2 bases unmatched. The CDR3 DNA follows: TGTGCCAGCAGCTGGACTAGCGGAACCTACAATGAGCAGTTCTTC. Amino acid sequence: CASSWTSGTYNEQFF.

The chain recombines TRBV30 with TRBJ1-4; no definite D call. V dropped 2 bases and J dropped 8 bases, with 18 bases sitting between them. The CDR3 has 15 residues. Germline lookup yields CDR1 GTSNPN and CDR2 SVGIG (reference sequence). The CDR3: CAWSILEGIGEKLFF. The CDR3 DNA follows: TGTGCCTGGAGTATACTGGAGGGAATAGGCGAAAAACTGTTTTTT.

The CDR3 nucleotides read TGTGCCAGCAGCCTTTCCACTAGCGCCTGGGACACCGGGGAGCTGTTTTTT. This codes for CASSLSTSAWDTGELFF. The rearrangement joins TRBV7-9 to TRBJ2-2; 7 bases agree with TRBD2. The CDR3 runs 17 residues. The ends lost 5 bases at V and 3 bases at J; junction bases unmatched: 12. Germline V lookup: CDR1 SEHNR, CDR2 FQNEAQ (reference sequence).

This sequence joins TRBV6-1 and TRBJ1-5, with 10 bases aligning to TRBD1. The CDR3 runs 15 residues. Germline values: CDR1 MNHNS, CDR2 SASEGT. J gave up 7 bases and V 5 bases, and 8 bases lay outside the gene matches. The CDR3 region has the DNA TGTGCCAGCAGTTCGACAGGGGGCTGGGGGCAGCCCCAGCATTTT. As protein: CASSSTGGWGQPQHF.

The chain employs TRBV5-8 and TRBJ1-1, with D unresolved. Trimming cost V 1 base and J 2 bases, with 6 bases left between them. Germline V gives CDR1 SGHTS, CDR2 YDEGEE. This CDR3 contains 13 residues. CDR3: CASSLHSNTEAFF. The CDR3 region has the DNA TGTGCCAGCAGCTTGCACAGCAACACTGAAGCTTTCTTT.

The gene calls are TRBV19 and TRBJ2-1; TRBD2 matches 12 bases. Trimming at V came to 5 bases and at J to 4 bases, leaving 12 bases not matched to a gene. The germline V gene encodes CDR1 LNHDA and CDR2 SQIVND (reference sequence). The CDR3 spans 18 residues. The CDR3 coding sequence is TGTGCCAGTAGTGACCTCCTAGCGGGAGGGCTGGGGTACAATGAGCAGTTCTTC. This sequence encodes CASSDLLAGGLGYNEQFF.

J is TRBJ1-6 and V is TRBV18; 8 nucleotides align to TRBD1. With V trimmed by 3 bases and J by 2 bases, 3 bases remained unmatched. The CDR3 is 16 amino acids. Germline CDR1 and CDR2: KGHSH and LQKENI. CDR3 residues: CASSPTGETYNSPLHF. In nucleotides, the CDR3 is TGTGCCAGCTCACCGACAGGGGAGACCTATAATTCACCCCTCCACTTT.